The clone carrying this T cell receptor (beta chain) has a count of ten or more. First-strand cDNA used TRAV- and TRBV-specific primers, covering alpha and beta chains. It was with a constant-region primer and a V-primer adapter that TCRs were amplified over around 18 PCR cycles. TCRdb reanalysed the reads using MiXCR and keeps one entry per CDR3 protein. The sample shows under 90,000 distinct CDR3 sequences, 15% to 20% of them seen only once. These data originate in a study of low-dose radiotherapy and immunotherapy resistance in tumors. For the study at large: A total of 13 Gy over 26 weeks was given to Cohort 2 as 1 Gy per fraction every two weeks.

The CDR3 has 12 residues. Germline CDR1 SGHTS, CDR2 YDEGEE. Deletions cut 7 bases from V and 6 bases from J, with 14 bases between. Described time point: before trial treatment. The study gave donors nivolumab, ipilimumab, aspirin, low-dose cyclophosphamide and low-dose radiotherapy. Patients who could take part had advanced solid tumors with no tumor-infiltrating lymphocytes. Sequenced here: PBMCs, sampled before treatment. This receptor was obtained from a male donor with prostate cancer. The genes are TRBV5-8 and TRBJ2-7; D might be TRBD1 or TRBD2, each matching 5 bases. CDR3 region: CASSYRSGEQYF. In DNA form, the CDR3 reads TGTGCCAGCTCGTACAGGAGCGGCGAGCAGTACTTC.